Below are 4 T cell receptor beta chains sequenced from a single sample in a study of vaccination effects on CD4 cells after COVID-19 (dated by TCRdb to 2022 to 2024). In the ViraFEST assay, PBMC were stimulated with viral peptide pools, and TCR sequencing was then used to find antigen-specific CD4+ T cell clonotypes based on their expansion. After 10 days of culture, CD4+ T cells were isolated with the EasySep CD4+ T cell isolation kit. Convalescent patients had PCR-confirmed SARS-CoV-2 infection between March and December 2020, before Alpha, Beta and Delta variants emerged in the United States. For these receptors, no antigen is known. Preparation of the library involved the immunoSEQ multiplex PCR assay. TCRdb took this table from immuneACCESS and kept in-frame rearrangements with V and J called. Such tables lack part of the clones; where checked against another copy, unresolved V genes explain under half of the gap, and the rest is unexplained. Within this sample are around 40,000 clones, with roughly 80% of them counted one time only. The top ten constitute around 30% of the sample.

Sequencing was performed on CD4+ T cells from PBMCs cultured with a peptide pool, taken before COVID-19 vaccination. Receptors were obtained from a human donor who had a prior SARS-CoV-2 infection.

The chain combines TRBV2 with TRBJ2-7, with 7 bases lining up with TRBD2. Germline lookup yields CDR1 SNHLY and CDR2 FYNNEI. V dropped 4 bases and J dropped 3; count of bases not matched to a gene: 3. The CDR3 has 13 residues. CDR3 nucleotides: TGTGCCAGCAGTGTAACGGGAGGCTACGAGCAGTACTTC. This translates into CASSVTGGYEQYF. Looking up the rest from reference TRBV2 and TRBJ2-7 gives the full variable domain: EPEVTQTPSHQVTQMGQEVILRCVPISNHLYFYWYRQILGQKVEFLVSFYNNEISEKSEIFDDQFSVERPDGSNFTLKIRSTKLEDSAMYFCASSVTGGYEQYFGPGTRLTVT.

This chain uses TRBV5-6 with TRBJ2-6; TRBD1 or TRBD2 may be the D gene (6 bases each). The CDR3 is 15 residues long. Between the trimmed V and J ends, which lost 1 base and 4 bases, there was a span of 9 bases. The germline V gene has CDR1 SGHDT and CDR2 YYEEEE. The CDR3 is CASSLRGDGANVLTF. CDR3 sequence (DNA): TGTGCCAGCAGCTTGAGGGGGGACGGGGCCAACGTCCTGACTTTC. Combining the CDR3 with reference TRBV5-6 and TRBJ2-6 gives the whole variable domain DAGVTQSPTHLIKTRGQQVTLRCSPKSGHDTVSWYQQALGQGPQFIFQYYEEEERQRGNFPDRFSGHQFPNYSSELNVNALLLGDSALYLCASSLRGDGANVLTFGAGSRLTVL.

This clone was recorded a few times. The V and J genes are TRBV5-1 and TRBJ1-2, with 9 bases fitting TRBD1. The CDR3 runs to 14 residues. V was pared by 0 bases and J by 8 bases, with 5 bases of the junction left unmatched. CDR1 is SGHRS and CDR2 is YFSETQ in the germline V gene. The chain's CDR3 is CASSLEGQGSGYTF. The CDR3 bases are TGCGCCAGCAGCTTGGAGGGACAGGGTAGCGGCTACACCTTC. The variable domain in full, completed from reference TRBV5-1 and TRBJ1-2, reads KAGVTQTPRYLIKTRGQQVTLSCSPISGHRSVSWYQQTPGQGLQFLFEYFSETQRNKGNFPGRFSGRQFSNSRSEMNVSTLELGDSALYLCASSLEGQGSGYTFGSGTRLTVV.

This CDR3 reads CASSLGSFMAHEQFF. The CDR3 DNA is TGTGCCAGCAGCTTAGGAAGTTTCATGGCCCATGAGCAGTTCTTC. The V and J genes are TRBV11-2 and TRBJ2-1; D call uncertain. V dropped 1 base and J dropped 8 bases, with 15 bases sitting between them. The germline CDR1 and CDR2 sequences are SGHAT and FQNNGV. This CDR3 contains 15 residues.